This record covers a single T cell receptor (beta chain). Original data processing: Nucleated cell number was recorded as an estimate derived from reference gene primer amplification. Clones were read by immunoSEQ multiplex PCR, and TCRdb kept only the in-frame ones, dropping some. Clone size and the V and J calls come from that table; the DNA yielded D and trimming. The top ten clones hold approximately 40% of a sample with approximately 150,000 clones, 87% of them seen once. The entry originates in a study of blood T cell repertoires in COVID-19. Study summary: Material from acute and convalescent COVID-19 was sourced from the United States, Italy and Spain. PBMCs, B-cell-depleted T cells, or T cells were the source of the cDNA or gDNA that made up the material.

Per germline, CDR1 SGHNT and CDR2 YYREEE (reference sequence). CDR3 length equals 15 residues. The V and J ends lost 7 bases and 5 bases, in that order; junction bases with no gene match: 12. Sequenced sample: peripheral blood. The TCR was taken from a man aged 45 to 65 who had recovered from COVID-19. This rearrangement joins TRBV5-4 to TRBJ2-5; 9 bases are shared with TRBD2. This CDR3 reads CASRSGGGAVETQYF. CDR3 nucleotides: TGTGCCAGCCGTTCCGGCGGGGGGGCCGTGGAGACCCAGTACTTC. Together with reference TRBV5-4 and TRBJ2-5, the CDR3 gives the full variable domain: ETGVTQSPTHLIKTRGQQVTLRCSSQSGHNTVSWYQQALGQGPQFIFQYYREEENGRGNFPPRFSGLQFPNYSSELNVNALELDDSALYLCASRSGGGAVETQYFGPGTRLLVL.